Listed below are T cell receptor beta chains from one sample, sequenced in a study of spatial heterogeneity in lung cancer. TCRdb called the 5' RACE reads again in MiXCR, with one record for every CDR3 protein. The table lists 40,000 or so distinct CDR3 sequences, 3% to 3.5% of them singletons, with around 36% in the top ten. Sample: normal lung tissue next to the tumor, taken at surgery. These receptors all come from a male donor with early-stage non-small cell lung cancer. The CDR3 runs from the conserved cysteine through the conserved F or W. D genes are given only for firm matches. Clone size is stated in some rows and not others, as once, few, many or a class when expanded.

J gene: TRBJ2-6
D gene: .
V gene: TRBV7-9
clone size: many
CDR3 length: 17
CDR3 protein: CASRALGGKTGANVLTF
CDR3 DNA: TGTGCCAGCAGAGCCTTAGGGGGTAAAACTGGGGCCAACGTCCTGACTTTC

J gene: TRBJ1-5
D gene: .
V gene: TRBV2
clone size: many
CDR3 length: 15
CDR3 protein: CASNRGAGVNQPQHF
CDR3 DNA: TGTGCCAGCAATCGGGGCGCAGGTGTCAATCAGCCCCAGCATTTT

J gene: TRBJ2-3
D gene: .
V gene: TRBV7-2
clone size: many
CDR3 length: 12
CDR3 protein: CASSLPTDTQYF
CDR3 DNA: TGTGCCAGCAGCTTACCGACAGATACGCAGTATTTT

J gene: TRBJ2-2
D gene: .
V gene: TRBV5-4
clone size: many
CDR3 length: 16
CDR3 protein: CASSLARGQNTGELFF
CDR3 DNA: TGTGCCAGCAGCTTGGCGAGGGGACAGAACACCGGGGAGCTGTTTTTT

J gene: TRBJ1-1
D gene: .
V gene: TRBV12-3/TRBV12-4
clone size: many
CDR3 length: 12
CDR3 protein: CASSLTGQAAFF
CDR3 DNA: TGTGCCAGCAGTCTAACAGGGCAGGCAGCTTTCTTT

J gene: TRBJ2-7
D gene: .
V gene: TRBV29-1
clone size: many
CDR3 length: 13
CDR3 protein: CSVARQTRYEQYF
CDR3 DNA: TGCAGCGTTGCGAGACAGACTCGCTACGAGCAGTACTTC

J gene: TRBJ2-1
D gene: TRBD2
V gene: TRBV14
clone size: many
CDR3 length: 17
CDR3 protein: CASSQPLGTSFFDEQFF
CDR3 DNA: TGTGCCAGCAGCCAACCCCTGGGGACTAGCTTCTTCGATGAGCAGTTCTTC

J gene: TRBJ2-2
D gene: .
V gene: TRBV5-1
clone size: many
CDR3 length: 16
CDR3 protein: CASSLGPAQNTGELFF
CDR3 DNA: TGCGCCAGCAGCTTAGGGCCAGCGCAGAACACCGGGGAGCTGTTTTTT

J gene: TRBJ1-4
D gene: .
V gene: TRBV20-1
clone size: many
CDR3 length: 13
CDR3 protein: CSALGHAGEKLFF
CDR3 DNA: TGCAGTGCCCTGGGCCACGCCGGTGAAAAACTGTTTTTT

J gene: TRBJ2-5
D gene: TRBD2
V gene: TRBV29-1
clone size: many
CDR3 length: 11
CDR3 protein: CSVRTSETQYF
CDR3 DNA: TGCAGCGTCCGGACTAGCGAGACCCAGTACTTC

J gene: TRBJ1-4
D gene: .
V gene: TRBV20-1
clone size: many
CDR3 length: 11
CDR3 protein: CSASLGEKLFF
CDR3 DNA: TGCAGTGCATCCTTGGGAGAAAAACTGTTTTTT

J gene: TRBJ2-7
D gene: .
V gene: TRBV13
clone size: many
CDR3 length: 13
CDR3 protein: CASSLGGRSEQYF
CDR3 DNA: TGTGCCAGCAGCTTAGGGGGGAGGTCCGAGCAGTACTTC

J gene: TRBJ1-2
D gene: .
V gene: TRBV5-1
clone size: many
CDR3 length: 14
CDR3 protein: CASSFQGFQYGYTF
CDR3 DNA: TGCGCCAGCAGCTTCCAGGGGTTCCAATATGGCTACACCTTC

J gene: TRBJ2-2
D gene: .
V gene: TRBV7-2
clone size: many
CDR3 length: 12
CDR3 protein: CASSLANGELFF
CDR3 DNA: TGTGCCAGCAGCTTAGCGAACGGGGAGCTGTTTTTT

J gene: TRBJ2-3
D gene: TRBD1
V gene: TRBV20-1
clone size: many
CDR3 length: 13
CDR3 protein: CSALTGSQNTQYF
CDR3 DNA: TGCAGTGCCCTGACAGGGAGTCAGAATACGCAGTATTTT

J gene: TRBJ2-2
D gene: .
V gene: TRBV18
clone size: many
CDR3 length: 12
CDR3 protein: CASSGGTGELFF
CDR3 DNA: TGTGCCAGCTCAGGAGGAACCGGGGAGCTGTTTTTT

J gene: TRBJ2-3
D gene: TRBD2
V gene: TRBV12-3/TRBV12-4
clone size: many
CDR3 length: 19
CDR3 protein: CASSLGWLAGDLQGDTQYF
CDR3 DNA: TGTGCCAGCAGTTTAGGTTGGCTAGCGGGGGACTTGCAGGGAGATACGCAGTATTTT

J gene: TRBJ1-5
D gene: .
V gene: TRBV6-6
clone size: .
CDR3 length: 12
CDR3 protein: CASSRPEEPQHF
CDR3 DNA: TGTGCCAGCAGTAGGCCAGAGGAGCCCCAGCATTTT

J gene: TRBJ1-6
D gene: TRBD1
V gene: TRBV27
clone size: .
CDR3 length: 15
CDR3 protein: CASRPQGATYSPLHF
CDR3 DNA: TGTGCCAGCAGACCCCAGGGGGCAACCTATTCACCCCTCCACTTT

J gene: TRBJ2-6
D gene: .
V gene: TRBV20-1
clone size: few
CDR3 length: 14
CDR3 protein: CSARDKDGANVLTF
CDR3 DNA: TGCAGTGCTAGAGATAAGGATGGGGCCAACGTCCTGACTTTC

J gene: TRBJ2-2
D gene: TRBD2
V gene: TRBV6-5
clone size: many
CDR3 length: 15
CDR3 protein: CASRRLAGNTGELFF
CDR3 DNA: TGTGCCAGCAGAAGACTAGCGGGAAACACCGGGGAGCTGTTTTTT

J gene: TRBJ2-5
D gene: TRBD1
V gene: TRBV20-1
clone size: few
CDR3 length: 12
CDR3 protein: CSAWDRAETQYF
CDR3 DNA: TGCAGTGCTTGGGACAGGGCAGAGACCCAGTACTTC

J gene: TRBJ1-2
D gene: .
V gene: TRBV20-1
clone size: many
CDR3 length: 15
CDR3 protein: CSASDSGAQDYGYTF
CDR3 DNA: TGCAGTGCTAGTGATTCGGGGGCGCAGGACTATGGCTACACCTTC

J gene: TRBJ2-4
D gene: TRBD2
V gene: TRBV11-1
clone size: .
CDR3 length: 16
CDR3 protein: CASSHRTSVAKNIQYF
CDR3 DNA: TGTGCCAGCAGCCATCGGACTAGCGTAGCCAAAAACATTCAGTACTTC

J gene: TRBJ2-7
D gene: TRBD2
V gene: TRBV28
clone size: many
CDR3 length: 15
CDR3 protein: CASSISGRGAYEQYF
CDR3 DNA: TGTGCCAGCAGCATTAGCGGGAGGGGGGCCTACGAGCAGTACTTC

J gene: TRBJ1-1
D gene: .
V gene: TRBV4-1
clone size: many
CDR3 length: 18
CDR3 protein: CASSHPRGDRGWNTEAFF
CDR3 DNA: TGCGCCAGCAGCCATCCTAGAGGCGATAGGGGCTGGAACACTGAAGCTTTCTTT

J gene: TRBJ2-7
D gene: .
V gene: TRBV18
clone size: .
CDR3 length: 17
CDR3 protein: CASSTLSGAASGHEQYF
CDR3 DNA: TGTGCCAGCTCAACCCTCTCGGGGGCCGCATCCGGCCACGAGCAGTACTTC

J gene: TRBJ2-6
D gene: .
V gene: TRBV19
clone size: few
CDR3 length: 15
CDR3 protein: CASTRGGSGANVLTF
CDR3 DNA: TGTGCCAGTACCCGAGGTGGCTCTGGGGCCAACGTCCTGACTTTC

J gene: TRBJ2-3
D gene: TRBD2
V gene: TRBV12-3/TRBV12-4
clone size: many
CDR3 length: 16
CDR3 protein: CASSSGGGGAKDTQYF
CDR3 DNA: TGTGCCAGCAGTTCAGGTGGGGGGGGAGCAAAAGATACGCAGTATTTT

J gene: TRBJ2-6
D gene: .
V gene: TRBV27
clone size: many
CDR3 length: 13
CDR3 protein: CASRASGANVLTF
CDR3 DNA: TGTGCCAGCAGGGCATCTGGGGCCAACGTCCTGACTTTC

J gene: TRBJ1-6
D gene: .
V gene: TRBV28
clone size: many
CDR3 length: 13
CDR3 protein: CASGPHANSPLHF
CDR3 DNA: TGTGCCAGCGGGCCTCACGCGAATTCACCCCTCCACTTT

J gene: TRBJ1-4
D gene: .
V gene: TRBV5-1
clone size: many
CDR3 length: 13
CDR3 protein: CATRRIEGEKLFF
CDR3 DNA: TGCGCCACTCGTCGGATCGAGGGTGAAAAACTGTTTTTT

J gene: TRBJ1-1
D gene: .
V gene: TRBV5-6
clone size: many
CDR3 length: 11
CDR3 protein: CASSSDSEAFF
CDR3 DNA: TGTGCCAGCAGCTCAGACTCTGAAGCTTTCTTT

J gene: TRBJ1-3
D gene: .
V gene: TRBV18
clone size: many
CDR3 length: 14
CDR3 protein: CASSPREAGNTIYF
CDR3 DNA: TGTGCCAGCTCACCGAGGGAGGCTGGAAACACCATATATTTT

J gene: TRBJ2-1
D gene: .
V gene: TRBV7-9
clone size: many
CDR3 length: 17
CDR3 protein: CASSLAIGTRAYNEQFF
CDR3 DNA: TGTGCCAGCAGCTTAGCGATTGGGACACGCGCCTACAATGAGCAGTTCTTC

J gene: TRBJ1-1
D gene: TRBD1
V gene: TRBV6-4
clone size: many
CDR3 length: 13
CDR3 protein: CASSEQGHTEAFF
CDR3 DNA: TGTGCCAGCAGTGAACAGGGGCACACTGAAGCTTTCTTT

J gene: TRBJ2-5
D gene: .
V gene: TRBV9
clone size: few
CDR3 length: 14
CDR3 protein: CASSLGTLGETQYF
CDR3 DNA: TGTGCCAGCAGCTTAGGGACATTGGGTGAGACCCAGTACTTC

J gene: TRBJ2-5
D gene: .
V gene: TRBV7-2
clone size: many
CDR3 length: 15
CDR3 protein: CASSLVGGFEETQYF
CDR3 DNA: TGTGCCAGCAGCTTAGTTGGAGGTTTCGAAGAGACCCAGTACTTC

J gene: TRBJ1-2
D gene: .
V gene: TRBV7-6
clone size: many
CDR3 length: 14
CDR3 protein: CASSLTGSSKGYTF
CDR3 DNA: TGTGCCAGCAGCTTAACCGGCAGCTCGAAAGGCTACACCTTC

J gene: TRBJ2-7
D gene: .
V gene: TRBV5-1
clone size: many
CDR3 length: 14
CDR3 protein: CASSLEPPSYEQYF
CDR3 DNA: TGCGCCAGCAGCTTGGAGCCCCCGAGCTACGAGCAGTACTTC

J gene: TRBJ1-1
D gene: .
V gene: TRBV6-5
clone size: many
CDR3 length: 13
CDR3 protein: CASRIQGNTEAFF
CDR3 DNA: TGTGCCAGCAGGATACAGGGTAACACTGAAGCTTTCTTT

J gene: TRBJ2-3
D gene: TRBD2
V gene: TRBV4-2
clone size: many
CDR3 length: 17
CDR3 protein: CASSQVVSGRAWDTQYF
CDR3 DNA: TGTGCCAGCAGCCAAGTCGTCAGCGGGAGGGCCTGGGATACGCAGTATTTT

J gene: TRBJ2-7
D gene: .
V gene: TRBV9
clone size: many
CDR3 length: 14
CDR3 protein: CASSAPGTSHEQYF
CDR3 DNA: TGTGCCAGCAGCGCACCCGGGACATCTCACGAGCAGTACTTC

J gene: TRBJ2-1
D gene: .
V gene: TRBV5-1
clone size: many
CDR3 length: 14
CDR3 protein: CASSLIGSYNEQFF
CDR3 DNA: TGCGCCAGCAGCTTGATCGGTAGCTACAATGAGCAGTTCTTC

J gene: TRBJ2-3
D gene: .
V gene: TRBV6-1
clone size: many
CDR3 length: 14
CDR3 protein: CASSEPRAADTQYF
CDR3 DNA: TGTGCCAGCAGTGAGCCCAGGGCCGCAGATACGCAGTATTTT

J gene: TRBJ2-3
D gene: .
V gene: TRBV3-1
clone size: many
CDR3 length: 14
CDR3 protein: CASSQRLTVDTQYF
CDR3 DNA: TGTGCCAGCAGCCAACGGCTTACCGTAGATACGCAGTATTTT

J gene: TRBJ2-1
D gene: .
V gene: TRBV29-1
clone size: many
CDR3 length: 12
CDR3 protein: CSGGLLENEQFF
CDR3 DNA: TGCAGCGGGGGACTTCTTGAGAATGAGCAGTTCTTC

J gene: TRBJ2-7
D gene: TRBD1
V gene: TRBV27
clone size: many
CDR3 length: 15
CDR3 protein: CASNPYGQVTGEQYF
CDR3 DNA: TGTGCCAGTAACCCCTATGGACAGGTAACAGGCGAGCAGTACTTC

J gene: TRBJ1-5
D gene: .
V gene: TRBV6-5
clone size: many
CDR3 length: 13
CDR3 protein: CASSYAEYQPQHF
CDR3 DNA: TGTGCCAGCAGTTACGCAGAGTATCAGCCCCAGCATTTT

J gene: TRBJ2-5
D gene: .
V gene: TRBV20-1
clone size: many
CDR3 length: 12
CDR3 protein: CSAIERQETQYF
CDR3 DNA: TGCAGTGCTATCGAGCGCCAAGAGACCCAGTACTTC

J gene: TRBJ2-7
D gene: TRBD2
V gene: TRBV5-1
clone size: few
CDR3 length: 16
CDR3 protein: CASSLDRREFSYEQYF
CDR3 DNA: TGCGCCAGCAGCTTGGATCGGCGGGAGTTCTCCTACGAGCAGTACTTC

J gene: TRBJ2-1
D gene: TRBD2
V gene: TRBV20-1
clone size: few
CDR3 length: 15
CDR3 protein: CSARPHGEGRGEQFF
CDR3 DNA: TGCAGTGCTAGGCCCCATGGGGAGGGTCGTGGGGAGCAGTTCTTC

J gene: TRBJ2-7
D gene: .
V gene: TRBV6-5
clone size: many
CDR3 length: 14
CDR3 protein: CASSYSSAPLEQYF
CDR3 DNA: TGTGCCAGCAGTTACTCTAGCGCACCATTAGAGCAGTACTTC